This entry concerns a single T cell receptor (beta chain). The data originate from a study of blood T cell repertoires in COVID-19. Across the whole study: Italy, Spain and the United States were the sources of the convalescent and acute COVID-19 samples.

Source study methods: Amplification with reference gene primers provided the estimates of nucleated cell counts. Repertoires were generated with immunoSEQ multiplex PCR, while TCRdb's copy carries only in-frame clones and drops some. V and J calls and clone size follow that table, whereas D and trimming were derived from the DNA. In the table there are some 170,000 clones, roughly 89% of which are singletons. The germline V gene has CDR1 LGHDT and CDR2 YNNKEL (reference sequence). The CDR3 runs to 15 residues. V lost 4 bases and J lost 7, with 19 bases in between. Enrolled during active infection, Seattle patients were then followed longitudinally.

Source material: peripheral blood. The rearrangement uses TRBV3-1 (or the pseudogene TRBV3-2) and TRBJ1-2, with D uncertain. The receptor was derived from a woman aged 65 to 85 with COVID-19, enrolled during active disease. The CDR3 protein is CASSPTLAGRGGYTF. DNA of the CDR3: TGTGCCAGCAGCCCTACCCTCGCCGGGCGGGGTGGCTACACCTTC.